Listed here are 32 T cell receptor beta chains from one sample, sequenced in a study of cytomegalovirus exposure and HLA in healthy donors (dated by TCRdb to the late 2010s). Library preparation was by the immunoSEQ multiplex PCR assay. For the multiplex PCR, a mixture combining 60 forward primers for TCR Vbeta segments and 13 reverse primers for TCR Jbeta segments was used. TCRdb re-hosts the immuneACCESS table, in-frame sequences only. Its copies lack some clones; in the studies checked, an unresolved V gene accounts for under half of them, and the cause for the rest is not known. Present in this sample are over 40,000 clones, approximately 67% of which were seen just once. The ten largest make up 5.5% to 7% of the sample. Sequencing used PBMCs. Every receptor here comes from a man between 25 and 39 years old in good health and CMV-seronegative.

This rearrangement joins TRBV6-1 to TRBJ1-4, with 8 bases fitting TRBD1. V shed 7 bases, J shed 8 bases, and the junction held 9 bases outside the gene matches. The CDR3 has 14 amino acids. The germline gives CDR1 MNHNS, CDR2 SASEGT. CDR3 bases: TGTGCCAGCATACTGGCAGGGGGCCGGGAAAAACTGTTTTTT. It codes for CASILAGGREKLFF.

This chain uses TRBV27 with TRBJ1-6, with 7 positions matching TRBD1. CDR1 MNHEY and CDR2 SMNVEV come from the germline V gene (reference sequence). The V gene end was trimmed by 7 bases and the J gene end by 5 bases; junction bases not matched to a gene: 5. The CDR3 spans 14 residues. Written as DNA, the CDR3 is TGTGCCAGCAAAAGGACAGGAAATAATTCACCCCTCCACTTT. Translated, it gives CASKRTGNNSPLHF.

This rearrangement joins TRBV5-1 to TRBJ2-1; 8 positions agree with TRBD1. CDR1 and CDR2 (germline): SGHRS, YFSETQ. This CDR3 contains 13 residues. Unmatched junction bases numbered 0, after V lost 4 bases and J lost 3 bases. The CDR3 nucleotides are TGCGCCAGCAGCGGGACAGGCTACAATGAGCAGTTCTTC. This sequence encodes CASSGTGYNEQFF.

This CDR3 is CASSQDLGVQYF. The CDR3 DNA sequence: TGTGCCAGCAGCCAAGATCTCGGGGTGCAGTACTTC. This chain joins TRBV4-2 and TRBJ2-7; the D gene is possibly TRBD2 (5 bases). The germline gives CDR1 LGHNA, CDR2 YNFKEQ. The CDR3 has 12 amino acids. Deletions cut 0 bases from V and 9 bases from J, with 9 bases between.

This chain connects TRBV5-6 to TRBJ2-4, with a weak D call TRBD1 (6 bases). CDR3 length: 16 residues. Germline assignment: CDR1 SGHDT and CDR2 YYEEEE. V lost 0 bases and J lost 2, with 12 bases in between. This CDR3 reads CASSLGLGGSKNIQYF. The DNA of the CDR3 is TGTGCCAGCAGCTTGGGTCTAGGGGGTTCCAAAAACATTCAGTACTTC.

This clone is a singleton in its sample. V is TRBV4-1 and J is TRBJ2-3; weak D call: TRBD1 (5 bases). The CDR3 runs 14 residues. Germline CDR1 reads MGHRA; CDR2 reads YSYEKL. Between the trimmed V and J ends, which lost 4 bases and 2 bases, there was a span of 10 bases. Here the CDR3 DNA reads TGCGCCAGCAGCCTCCGGACAAACACAGATACGCAGTATTTT. It codes for CASSLRTNTDTQYF.

The gene calls are TRBV4-1 and TRBJ1-1; D is undetermined. Germline loops: CDR1 MGHRA, CDR2 YSYEKL. V was pared by 4 bases and J by 1 base, with 7 bases between. The CDR3 covers 13 residues. This CDR3 is CASSLRQNTEAFF. The CDR3, as DNA: TGCGCCAGCAGCCTCCGACAGAACACTGAAGCTTTCTTT.

The V gene is TRBV19, the J gene TRBJ1-2; weak D call: TRBD1 (6 bases). The CDR3 has 13 amino acids. The V gene lost 5 bases and the J gene lost 6 bases, with 13 bases spanning the gap. In germline, CDR1 is LNHDA, CDR2 SQIVND (reference sequence). The CDR3 DNA follows: TGTGCCAGTAGTCCCAGGGGATCTGATGGCTACACCTTC. Its translation: CASSPRGSDGYTF.

The chain couples TRBV7-2 to TRBJ2-5; tentative D call: TRBD2 (5 bases). The V end lost 3 bases, the J end lost 5 bases, and 16 bases lay between the germline ends. Germline V lookup: CDR1 SGHTA, CDR2 FQGNSA. The CDR3 is 15 amino acids. CDR3 DNA sequence: TGTGCCAGCAGCTTCTGGGGAGTTGGTTCGGAGACCCAGTACTTC. This gives the protein CASSFWGVGSETQYF.

The chain employs TRBV29-1 and TRBJ2-7; tentatively, D is TRBD1 (5 bases). CDR1 and CDR2 from the germline V gene are SQVTM and ANQGSEA. The CDR3 covers 14 residues. V shed 4 bases and J shed 3 bases, with 16 bases lying between them. The CDR3 region has the DNA TGCAGCGTTGTGACAGACCAACTACTCTACGAGCAGTACTTC. Protein product: CSVVTDQLLYEQYF.

The gene calls are TRBV5-4 and TRBJ2-5; TRBD2 agrees at 13 bases. J lost 5 bases, V lost 2 bases, and 6 bases had no gene match. The CDR3 has 16 residues. Per germline, CDR1 SGHNT and CDR2 YYREEE (reference sequence). The chain's CDR3 is CASSLGLAGASETQYF. In DNA, the CDR3 is TGTGCCAGCAGCTTAGGACTAGCGGGAGCATCGGAGACCCAGTACTTC.

The V call is TRBV13, the J call TRBJ2-7; D is unresolved. Deletions cut 2 bases from V and 3 bases from J, with 17 bases between. Germline values: CDR1 PRHDT, CDR2 FYEKMQ (reference sequence). This CDR3 contains 16 residues. The CDR3 reads CASSLRGQSPYYEQYF. As DNA, the CDR3 is TGTGCCAGCAGCTTACGTGGGCAGAGCCCCTACTACGAGCAGTACTTC.

The sample holds one count of this clone. The V call is TRBV6-1, the J call TRBJ1-1; tentative D call: TRBD1 (6 bases). Germline-derived CDR1 and CDR2 are MNHNS and SASEGT. The CDR3 extends over 14 amino acids. The germline V and J ends were trimmed by 5 bases and 1 base, with 11 bases remaining between them. The chain's CDR3 is CASSLPGQNTEAFF. The CDR3 nucleotides are TGTGCCAGCAGTCTACCGGGACAGAACACTGAAGCTTTCTTT.

The gene calls are TRBV7-9 and TRBJ1-4, with TRBD1 as a possible D gene (5 bases). The V end was cut by 1 base, the J end by 5 bases, with 20 bases between. CDR1 and CDR2 (germline): SEHNR, FQNEAQ (reference sequence). CDR3 length: 18 residues. In DNA form, the CDR3 reads TGTGCCAGCAGCTTAGTAGCCGACAGCCGAAGGCTCAATGAAAAACTGTTTTTT. As protein: CASSLVADSRRLNEKLFF. Full variable domain (rest looked up from reference TRBV7-9 and TRBJ1-4): DTGVSQNPRHKITKRGQNVTFRCDPISEHNRLYWYRQTLGQGPEFLTYFQNEAQLEKSRLLSDRFSAERPKGSFSTLEIQRTEQGDSAMYLCASSLVADSRRLNEKLFFGSGTQLSVL.

The J gene is TRBJ2-7, the V gene TRBV2; 9 nucleotides match TRBD1. CDR3 length: 14 amino acids. Unmatched junction bases numbered 3, after V lost 3 bases and J lost 3 bases. CDR1 is SNHLY and CDR2 is FYNNEI in the germline V gene. The CDR3 DNA follows: TGTGCCAGCAGTGACCGACAGGGGGTCTACGAGCAGTACTTC. This sequence encodes CASSDRQGVYEQYF.

This rearrangement joins TRBV5-1 to TRBJ2-7; the match to TRBD1 covers 7 bases. The CDR3 contains 13 residues. From germline, CDR1 is SGHRS and CDR2 YFSETQ. Unmatched junction bases numbered 8, after V lost 4 bases and J lost 7 bases. The CDR3 region has the DNA TGCGCCAGCAGCCGACAGGGCTTTTGGGAGCAGTACTTC. Translated, it gives CASSRQGFWEQYF.

The rearrangement joins TRBV11-2 to TRBJ2-1; maybe TRBD2 (5 bases). Germline CDR1 and CDR2: SGHAT and FQNNGV. Trimming left V 1 base short and J 9 bases short, with 7 bases between. CDR3 size: 12 residues. The CDR3 is CASSLVRAEQFF. The CDR3 coding sequence is TGTGCCAGCAGCTTAGTGCGGGCTGAGCAGTTCTTC. The complete variable domain, with remaining parts taken from reference TRBV11-2 and TRBJ2-1, reads EAGVAQSPRYKIIEKRQSVAFWCNPISGHATLYWYQQILGQGPKLLIQFQNNGVVDDSQLPKDRFSAERLKGVDSTLKIQPAKLEDSAVYLCASSLVRAEQFFGPGTRLTVL.

This chain joins TRBV5-1 and TRBJ2-3, with 9 bases identical to TRBD1. Germline V lookup: CDR1 SGHRS, CDR2 YFSETQ. The CDR3 is made up of 14 amino acids. J gave up 4 bases and V 0 bases, and 0 bases lay outside the gene matches. Here the CDR3 reads CASSLGTGADTQYF. DNA for the CDR3: TGCGCCAGCAGCTTGGGGACAGGGGCAGATACGCAGTATTTT.

The V and J genes are TRBV28 and TRBJ1-5; D not resolved. V lost 3 bases, J lost 3 bases, and 12 bases lay in between. Germline loops: CDR1 MDHEN, CDR2 SYDVKM. CDR3 size: 15 residues. The CDR3 spells CASSFAAGINQPQHF. The CDR3 DNA reads TGTGCCAGCAGTTTTGCAGCGGGGATCAATCAGCCCCAGCATTTT. Full variable domain (missing parts from reference TRBV28 and TRBJ1-5): DVKVTQSSRYLVKRTGEKVFLECVQDMDHENMFWYRQDPGLGLRLIYFSYDVKMKEKGDIPEGYSVSREKKERFSLILESASTNQTSMYLCASSFAAGINQPQHFGDGTRLSIL.

V gene TRBV27 combines with J gene TRBJ1-3, with a possible D match to TRBD1 (5 bases). There are 15 residues in the CDR3. Germline-derived CDR1 and CDR2 are MNHEY and SMNVEV (reference sequence). Deletions cut 3 bases from V and 0 bases from J, with 9 bases between. The CDR3 DNA reads as TGTGCCAGCAGTTTCGGAGGGACCTCTGGAAACACCATATATTTT. It translates to CASSFGGTSGNTIYF.

The chain recombines TRBV5-5 with TRBJ2-2; D call uncertain. The germline V and J ends were trimmed by 0 bases and 0 bases, with 6 bases remaining between them. Germline V lookup: CDR1 SGHKS, CDR2 YYEKEE (reference sequence). The CDR3 is 15 residues long. CDR3: CASSLDGTNTGELFF. The DNA of the CDR3 is TGTGCCAGCAGCTTGGACGGTACGAACACCGGGGAGCTGTTTTTT.

J is TRBJ1-1 and V is TRBV6-6; 7 positions match TRBD1. Germline V lookup: CDR1 MNHNY, CDR2 SVGAGI (reference sequence). The junction had 5 bases not matched to a gene; V was cut back by 6 bases and J by 1 base. There are 14 residues in the CDR3. CDR3 DNA sequence: TGTGCCAGCAGAACCGGGACAGAGAACACTGAAGCTTTCTTT. Its translation is CASRTGTENTEAFF.

The chain recombines TRBV7-8 with TRBJ2-7; no reliable D call. The CDR3 covers 11 residues. Trimming removed 3 bases at V and 5 bases at J, with 5 bases between. CDR1 is SGHVS and CDR2 is FQNEAQ in the germline V gene. The CDR3 spells CASSFSDEQYF. The CDR3 DNA reads TGTGCCAGCAGCTTCAGTGACGAGCAGTACTTC. Looking up the rest from reference TRBV7-8 and TRBJ2-7 gives the full variable domain: GAGVSQSPRYKVAKRGQDVALRCDPISGHVSLFWYQQALGQGPEFLTYFQNEAQLDKSGLPSDRFFAERPEGSVSTLKIQRTQQEDSAVYLCASSFSDEQYFGPGTRLTVT.

This chain connects TRBV6-1 to TRBJ2-7, with 9 bases aligning to TRBD1. Germline loops: CDR1 MNHNS, CDR2 SASEGT. Trimming took 4 bases from V and 0 from J; bases not matched to a gene: 7. The CDR3 is made up of 16 amino acids. CDR3 protein: CASSAEDRGSSYEQYF. The CDR3 nucleotides read TGTGCCAGCAGTGCCGAGGACAGGGGAAGCTCCTACGAGCAGTACTTC.

This CDR3 reads CASSLAWTSGYSYNEQFF. CDR3 in DNA: TGTGCCAGCAGCTTAGCCTGGACTAGCGGTTACTCCTACAATGAGCAGTTCTTC. The V and J genes are TRBV7-9 and TRBJ2-1; 10 bases line up with TRBD2. The CDR3 loop spans 18 amino acids. The junction had 5 bases not matched to a gene; V was cut back by 0 bases and J by 0 bases. Germline V CDR1 and CDR2: SEHNR, FQNEAQ (reference sequence).

The V gene is TRBV5-4, the J gene TRBJ2-7; 10 positions agree with TRBD1. Germline V gene data show CDR1 as SGHNT and CDR2 as YYREEE (reference sequence). Trimming cost V 5 bases and J 2 bases; bases outside gene matches: 7. This CDR3 spans 15 amino acids. The CDR3 spells CASRSDRGITYEQYF. The CDR3, as DNA: TGTGCCAGCAGATCGGACAGGGGGATAACCTACGAGCAGTACTTC.

The table lists this clone with a few counts. The rearrangement joins TRBV5-4 to TRBJ2-2, with 13 bases matching TRBD2. V trimming: 4 bases; J trimming: 0 bases; junction bases outside the gene matches: 3. The CDR3 covers 17 residues. Looked up from germline, CDR1 is SGHNT and CDR2 is YYREEE (reference sequence). CDR3 nucleotide sequence: TGTGCCAGCAGCGTCGGACTAGCGGGAGCGAACACCGGGGAGCTGTTTTTT. Its translation: CASSVGLAGANTGELFF. Complete variable domain (other parts from reference TRBV5-4 and TRBJ2-2): ETGVTQSPTHLIKTRGQQVTLRCSSQSGHNTVSWYQQALGQGPQFIFQYYREEENGRGNFPPRFSGLQFPNYSSELNVNALELDDSALYLCASSVGLAGANTGELFFGEGSRLTVL.

V and J are TRBV4-1 and TRBJ2-7; maybe TRBD2 (5 bases). The CDR3 has 13 residues. Germline V gene data show CDR1 as MGHRA and CDR2 as YSYEKL. V lost 3 bases to trimming and J lost 0 bases, with 6 bases between them. In DNA form, the CDR3 reads TGCGCCAGCAGCCAGGGGAGCTCCTACGAGCAGTACTTC. It yields the protein CASSQGSSYEQYF.

This clone has just a few counts. This likely reflects a read error, since a far larger clone is one base away. The V call is TRBV27, the J call TRBJ1-2, with 7 bases aligning to TRBD1. Germline values: CDR1 MNHEY, CDR2 SMNVEV (reference sequence). This CDR3 is built from 14 residues. The CDR3 sequence is CTSSSLAGGIGYTF. Here the CDR3 DNA reads TGTACCAGCAGTTCACTGGCAGGGGGTATTGGCTACACCTTC.

The rearrangement joins TRBV4-1 to TRBJ2-7, with D perhaps TRBD1 (6 bases). The germline CDR1 and CDR2 sequences are MGHRA and YSYEKL. V gave up 1 base and J gave up 2 bases, with 12 bases separating them. The CDR3 spans 15 residues. As DNA, the CDR3 is TGCGCCAGCAGCCAAGGCCGCCCAGGGGCCTACGAGCAGTACTTC. Its protein product is CASSQGRPGAYEQYF.

The chain employs TRBV5-5 and TRBJ1-2; 7 bases match TRBD1. Germline V CDR1 and CDR2: SGHKS, YYEKEE (reference sequence). The CDR3 is made up of 15 amino acids. Germline trimming cut 4 bases from V and 1 base from J; bases unmatched to any gene: 7. CDR3 sequence (DNA): TGTGCCAGCAGCGGTGGGACAGCTATTAACTATGGCTACACCTTC. Translated: CASSGGTAINYGYTF.

The chain carries TRBV5-6 and TRBJ2-6, with 8 bases fitting TRBD1. Germline V gene data show CDR1 as SGHDT and CDR2 as YYEEEE. Unmatched junction bases numbered 2, after V lost 0 bases and J lost 0 bases. The CDR3 loop spans 17 amino acids. In DNA, the CDR3 is TGTGCCAGCAGCTTGGTAGGACAGGGCTCTGGGGCCAACGTCCTGACTTTC. It codes for CASSLVGQGSGANVLTF.